This T cell receptor (beta chain) was sequenced during a study of blood T cells in healthy people across ages. Primers used in a second PCR of roughly 7 to 12 cycles were a sample-barcoded 5' primer and a J-beta primer mix. TCRdb reprocessed the 5' RACE reads with MiXCR, giving one entry per CDR3 protein. The table shows 800,000 to 950,000 distinct CDR3 sequences, with about 48% occurring only once. The V end was cut by 4 bases, the J end by 6 bases, with 14 bases between. Germline V CDR1 and CDR2: DFQATT, SNEGSKA (reference sequence). The CDR3 consists of 13 residues. What was sequenced was blood. The source is a man aged 30 to 39 in good health. This chain uses TRBV20-1 with TRBJ2-3; D unclear. As DNA, the CDR3 is TGCAGTGCTATCGACTCGGATAAGGATACGCAGTATTTT. It is translated as CSAIDSDKDTQYF.